The 17 T cell receptor beta chains given below trace back to one sample, sequenced in a study of T cells in Graves' hyperthyroidism and ophthalmopathy (dated by TCRdb to about 2019). Libraries were constructed by multiplex PCR. The run used an Illumina HiSeq 2000. Amplification of TCR beta CDR3 regions was carried out from RNA transcripts. The first round of RT-PCR for the TCR CDR3 was performed with the HTBI primer set and the Qiagen OneStep RT-PCR kit. TCRdb itself trimmed the public reads at Q25 with fastp, ran MiXCR and retained productive beta chains. CDR3 protein duplicates are merged, each entry listing the most common genes and DNA. The sample has hundreds of thousands of distinct CDR3 sequences on record, 13% to 15% of them singletons. The ten largest make up 10% to 13% of the sample. The source material was blood. The receptors originated from a woman between 18 and 29 years old with Graves' hyperthyroidism.

This clonotype has more than one count but fewer than ten. This chain joins TRBV20-1 and TRBJ2-1; 8 bases agree with TRBD1. The CDR3 sequence is 14 residues long. CDR1 is DFQATT and CDR2 is SNEGSKA in the germline V gene (reference sequence). After removal of 3 bases from V and 10 bases from J, the junction contained 11 bases not matched to a gene. The CDR3 is CSARKWQGAGEQFF. The DNA for the CDR3 is TGCAGTGCTAGGAAGTGGCAGGGGGCCGGAGAGCAGTTCTTC.

This chain connects TRBV29-1 to TRBJ2-2, with D perhaps given as TRBD1 or TRBD2 (6 bases each). The CDR3 has 15 residues. Trimming took 6 bases from V and 4 from J, leaving 18 bases between them. CDR1 and CDR2 (germline): SQVTM, ANQGSEA. The DNA for the CDR3 is TGCAGCGTCGCGGGGATGACAGGTCGCACCGGGGAGCTGTTTTTT. It is translated as CSVAGMTGRTGELFF.

Points on this clonotype: A read error may produce the germline difference seen at one junction end. The chain has TRBV6-2 or TRBV6-3 and TRBJ2-7, with 7 bases aligning to TRBD2. This CDR3 has 16 residues. The V gene's germline CDR1 is MNHEY and CDR2 SVGEGT. The CDR3 reads CASSYPLASGSYERYF. CDR3 DNA sequence: TGTGCCAGCAGTTATCCCCTGGCTAGCGGTTCCTACGAGCGGTACTTC.

V is TRBV12-3 or TRBV12-4 and J is TRBJ1-4; D is undetermined. Trimming left V 0 bases short and J 0 bases short, with 8 bases between. The CDR3 has 16 residues. The CDR3 loop reads CASSLALTATNEKLFF. The CDR3 coding sequence is TGTGCCAGCAGTTTAGCTCTCACAGCAACTAATGAAAAACTGTTTTTT.

This clonotype was seen a few times. V gene TRBV27 combines with J gene TRBJ2-2; 12 bases line up with TRBD2. Germline CDR1 MNHEY, CDR2 SMNVEV (reference sequence). The CDR3 is made up of 17 amino acids. J gave up 7 bases and V 3 bases, and 9 bases lay outside the gene matches. CDR3 coding DNA: TGTGCCAGCAGTTTTCGTCGACTAGCGGGAGTGGACGGGGAGCTGTTTTTT. Protein sequence: CASSFRRLAGVDGELFF.

This clonotype was seen many times. The chain has TRBV30 and TRBJ2-5; D remains ambiguous. In germline, CDR1 is GTSNPN, CDR2 SVGIG (reference sequence). Trimming left V 0 bases short and J 2 bases short, with 7 bases between. The CDR3 has 13 residues. The DNA of the CDR3 is TGTGCCTGGAGTGTAGCTAGTCAAGAGACCCAGTACTTC. Translation gives CAWSVASQETQYF.

The J gene is TRBJ1-4, the V gene TRBV15; D uncertain. CDR1 is LNHNV and CDR2 is YYDKDF in the germline V gene (reference sequence). The CDR3 runs 14 residues. V was cut by 0 bases and J by 7 bases, with 9 bases left in between. CDR3: CATSRDRGSEKLFF. DNA for the CDR3: TGTGCCACCAGCAGAGATCGCGGGAGTGAAAAACTGTTTTTT.

The V call is TRBV6-2 or TRBV6-3, the J call TRBJ1-5; 10 nucleotides align to TRBD1. Germline assignment: CDR1 MNHEY and CDR2 SVGEGT. V shed 0 bases and J 2 bases; nucleotides not matched to a gene: 7. The length of the CDR3 is 18 residues. CDR3 residues: CASSYSIFGTGGNQPQHF. DNA of the CDR3: TGTGCCAGCAGTTACTCGATATTTGGGACAGGGGGCAATCAGCCCCAGCATTTT.

The chain combines TRBV3-1 with TRBJ1-2; D not certain. V dropped 3 bases and J dropped 4 bases, with 15 bases sitting between them. Germline V gives CDR1 LGHDT, CDR2 YNNKEL (reference sequence). CDR3 length: 15 residues. The CDR3 reads CASSHPTVDGYGYTF. The CDR3 nucleotides read TGTGCCAGCAGCCATCCCACCGTCGACGGCTATGGCTACACCTTC.

The V and J genes are TRBV3-1 and TRBJ2-1; 11 bases map to TRBD2. The CDR3 has 17 residues. J was trimmed by 9 bases and V by 4 bases; bases with no gene match: 14. Germline V gene lookup returns CDR1 LGHDT and CDR2 YNNKEL (reference sequence). The chain's CDR3 is CASSRLPSGRPESEQFF. Written as DNA, the CDR3 is TGTGCCAGCAGCCGCCTACCTAGCGGGAGGCCCGAAAGTGAGCAGTTCTTC.

This clonotype came up many times. The V call is TRBV5-1, the J call TRBJ2-7; the match to TRBD1 covers 7 bases. Germline CDR1 SGHRS, CDR2 YFSETQ. This CDR3 contains 15 residues. The V gene end was trimmed by 2 bases and the J gene end by 4 bases; junction bases not matched to a gene: 9. The CDR3 is CASSFIETGRYEQYF. DNA for the CDR3: TGCGCCAGCAGCTTCATTGAGACAGGGAGATACGAGCAGTACTTC.

The sample holds many counts of this clonotype. The chain employs TRBV28 and TRBJ2-5; 8 bases are shared with TRBD2. Germline lookup yields CDR1 MDHEN and CDR2 SYDVKM. The CDR3 contains 16 residues. V trimming: 6 bases; J trimming: 2 bases; junction bases outside the gene matches: 11. The CDR3 protein is CASSREGVSRQETQYF. In nucleotides, the CDR3 is TGTGCCAGCAGCCGGGAGGGAGTGTCGCGGCAAGAGACCCAGTACTTC.

This clonotype appeared many times. The V and J genes are TRBV7-2 and TRBJ2-2; TRBD2 is a possible D gene (6 bases). This CDR3 region has 18 residues. Trimming took off 5 bases at V and 0 bases at J, with 19 bases between the two ends. Germline loops: CDR1 SGHTA, CDR2 FQGNSA. Here the CDR3 DNA reads TGTGCCAGCAGCCGAAATCTTGGGGGACTGACGAACACCGGGGAGCTGTTTTTT. Protein product: CASSRNLGGLTNTGELFF.

The chain recombines TRBV5-8 with TRBJ1-2; weak D call: TRBD1 (6 bases). The V gene lost 7 bases and the J gene lost 4 bases, with 14 bases spanning the gap. Germline values: CDR1 SGHTS, CDR2 YDEGEE. The CDR3 sequence is 13 residues long. In DNA form, the CDR3 reads TGTGCCAGCGAGGACAGCGAGCTCTATGGCTACACCTTC. Its translation is CASEDSELYGYTF.

This clonotype has a handful of counts. The J gene is TRBJ2-1, the V gene TRBV11-2; D might be TRBD1 or TRBD2, each matching 5 bases. The CDR3 has 16 amino acids. Germline CDR1 is SGHAT and CDR2 is FQNNGV. V was shortened by 3 bases and J by 6 bases, with 18 bases between the two germline ends. The CDR3 region is CASSLRGGLASNEQFF. The DNA for the CDR3 is TGTGCCAGCAGCTTGAGGGGTGGGTTAGCGAGCAATGAGCAGTTCTTC.

This clonotype has at least ten counts. The chain links TRBV5-1 to TRBJ2-3, with 11 bases matching TRBD2. V shed 3 bases and J 0 bases; nucleotides not matched to a gene: 6. From germline, CDR1 is SGHRS and CDR2 YFSETQ. The CDR3 consists of 17 residues. The chain's CDR3 is CASSSLAGGTSTDTQYF. The CDR3, as DNA: TGCGCCAGCAGCTCCCTAGCGGGAGGCACTAGCACAGATACGCAGTATTTT.

There are a few counts of this clonotype. A junction end diverges from the germline sequence, so it may reflect a read error. This chain joins TRBV6-6 and TRBJ1-5; D unclear. The CDR3 contains 15 residues. CDR1 is MNHNY and CDR2 is SVGAGI in the germline V gene (reference sequence). The CDR3 protein is CASSYGRLSTQPQHF. The CDR3, as DNA: TGTGCCAGCAGTTACGGCAGGTTGAGCACTCAGCCCCAGCATTTT.